This T cell receptor (beta chain) came from a study of shared T cell receptors in the human thymus. Sequencing used immunoSEQ multiplex PCR; TCRdb keeps in-frame clones, though not all of them. Seen here are some 700,000 clones, 88% observed once, and the top ten hold 0.0095% to 0.011%. Germline V gene data show CDR1 as LNHNV and CDR2 as YYDKDF (reference sequence). The CDR3 loop spans 16 amino acids. The J segment lost 5 bases and the V segment lost 5 bases, leaving 13 bases of the junction unmatched. Separately, the same data were catalogued under a study of human thymus T cells.

Input material: thymocytes. This sequence was found in a boy under three years old with a congenital heart defect. This chain links TRBV15 with TRBJ2-7; 9 nucleotides align to TRBD1. The CDR3 protein is CATSPPPGQGVHEQYF. The DNA of the CDR3 is TGTGCCACCAGCCCCCCCCCGGGACAGGGTGTACACGAGCAGTACTTC.